Only a few counts were recorded for the clone carrying this TCR beta chain. The antigen remains undetermined. It was template switching that added a universal primer site, and there were unique molecular identifiers on the cDNA. From the 5' RACE reads, TCRdb called clonotypes with MiXCR, one entry per CDR3 protein. The sample carries approximately 600,000 distinct CDR3 sequences, around 7.5% recorded once. These data are taken from a study of identical twins. All donors comprised healthy Caucasians. Study-wide points: Out-of-frame alpha sequences that twins shared showed excess low generation probability.

The sample was also linked to a second study, of yellow fever vaccine responses in identical twins.

Material for sequencing was PBMCs. This clonotype originated in a woman under 30 in good health.

The CDR3 sequence is CASTGLGQPQHF. DNA of the CDR3: TGTGCCAGCACCGGATTGGGGCAGCCCCAGCATTTT. The chain has TRBV6-6 and TRBJ1-5; no firm D call. Germline V gene sequence: CDR1 MNHNY, CDR2 SVGAGI (reference sequence). This CDR3 region has 12 residues. Trimming cost V 7 bases and J 7 bases, with 11 bases left between them.